This T cell receptor (beta chain) appears in the sequencing data of a study of cytomegalovirus exposure and HLA in healthy donors. Study details: T cells numbering around 190 million yielded some 120 million unique TCR beta sequences in an earlier analysis. Study outcomes and limitations: The study put 150 to 200 TCR beta chains on its list as cytomegalovirus-associated. HLA-A and HLA-B allele assignments for most subjects were reportedly predicted accurately using TCR beta sequences. Later findings reportedly placed an Asian-associated ancestry cluster below the approximately 670-donor mean for N-insertions.

The J segment lost 13 bases and the V segment lost 5 bases, leaving 9 bases of the junction unmatched. The CDR3 sequence is 14 residues long. Germline values: CDR1 SGHAT, CDR2 FQNNGV. Note on this clone: No antigen is known for it.

Primers included in the PCR were 60 Vbeta and 13 Jbeta primers. TCRdb's copy holds only in-frame clones and misses some; the assay was immunoSEQ multiplex PCR. Here the sample spans about 230,000 clones, around 80% being singletons. This receptor was obtained from a woman in her thirties or forties in good health and CMV-seronegative. The rearrangement links TRBV11-2 to TRBJ1-6; TRBD1 aligns across 9 bases. The sample comprised PBMCs. The CDR3 region is CASSLNRGLGPLHF. The CDR3 nucleotides read TGTGCCAGCAGCCTTAACAGGGGGCTCGGGCCCCTCCACTTT.